Shown below are 5 T cell receptor beta chains from a single sample sequenced in a study of blood T cell repertoires in COVID-19. The repertoire was sequenced with immunoSEQ multiplex PCR; TCRdb's copy has only in-frame clones and lacks some. The repertoire consists of roughly 86,000 clones, with roughly 86% occurring once and the leading ten covering approximately 5%. The sequenced sample consisted of peripheral blood. These receptors came from a man in his fifties with active or convalescent COVID-19.

This chain connects TRBV2 to TRBJ1-6; 7 bases are a match to TRBD1. V was clipped by 6 bases and J by 5 bases; unmatched bases: 10. CDR3 size: 16 residues. Germline CDR1 SNHLY, CDR2 FYNNEI. The CDR3 coding sequence is TGTGCCAGCAGCATATCATCAGGGGGTAATAATTCACCCCTCCACTTT. As protein: CASSISSGGNNSPLHF.

The rearrangement links TRBV14 to TRBJ2-2; D unclear. This CDR3 comprises 15 residues. Per the germline V gene, CDR1 is SGHDN and CDR2 is FVKESK. Trimming cost V 0 bases and J 0 bases, with 5 bases left between them. The CDR3 nucleotides are TGTGCCAGCAGCCAAGATTCCTCGAACACCGGGGAGCTGTTTTTT. This sequence encodes CASSQDSSNTGELFF.

This chain uses TRBV28 with TRBJ2-7, with 12 bases matching TRBD1. Germline values: CDR1 MDHEN, CDR2 SYDVKM. Trimming at V came to 5 bases and at J to 5 bases, leaving 4 bases not matched to a gene. The CDR3 sequence is 14 residues long. The CDR3 DNA follows: TGTGCCAGCAGTCCAGGGACAGGGGGCCACGAGCAGTACTTC. Protein sequence: CASSPGTGGHEQYF.

For the CDR3, the DNA is TGTGCCAGCAGTGAAAGGGCAGGGTCTTCCGGAAACACCATATATTTT. Amino acid sequence: CASSERAGSSGNTIYF. The genes are TRBV2 and TRBJ1-3; weak D call: TRBD1 (5 bases). Trimming pared 2 bases from V and 4 bases from J, leaving 15 bases between. The CDR3 contains 16 residues. The germline gives CDR1 SNHLY, CDR2 FYNNEI.

The CDR3 region has the DNA TGTGCCAGCAGCTTGGCCGGTAGTCCATTCGCAGATACGCAGTATTTT. Its translation: CASSLAGSPFADTQYF. The chain couples TRBV5-6 to TRBJ2-3; no definite D call. CDR1 and CDR2 (germline): SGHDT, YYEEEE. CDR3 length: 16 residues. Trimming cost V 0 bases and J 4 bases, with 15 bases left between them.